The 31 T cell receptor beta chains presented below share a single source sample, sequenced in a study of T cells in Graves' hyperthyroidism and ophthalmopathy. The CDR3 regions of TCR beta were amplified from RNA transcripts. First-round RT-PCR with HTBI primers amplified the TCR CDR3 region. In TCRdb, the multiplex PCR reads were re-called with MiXCR into one record per CDR3 protein. The table includes 650,000 to 850,000 distinct CDR3 sequences, 18% detected once. Material: blood. These TCRs come from a woman between 50 and 59 years old with Graves' hyperthyroidism that later progressed to Graves' ophthalmopathy.

At least ten counts were recorded for this clonotype. This chain uses TRBV7-3 with TRBJ2-1; unclear D gene. The V and J ends lost 2 bases and 0 bases respectively, with 11 bases between them. The CDR3 runs to 16 residues. Germline V gene data show CDR1 as SGHTA and CDR2 as FQGTGA. The CDR3 sequence: CASSLVGINSYNEQFF. CDR3 coding DNA: TGTGCCAGCAGCTTAGTAGGGATAAACTCCTACAATGAGCAGTTCTTC.

This clonotype was picked up a small number of times. The V call is TRBV12-3 or TRBV12-4, the J call TRBJ1-5; D gene uncertain. CDR3 length: 13 amino acids. Trimming stripped 7 bases from V and 2 bases from J, with 9 bases between. This chain's CDR3 is CASILGGNQPQHF. CDR3 DNA sequence: TGTGCCAGCATCCTCGGGGGCAATCAGCCCCAGCATTTT.

The chain links TRBV20-1 to TRBJ1-3, with a tentative D call TRBD1 (6 bases). Germline loops: CDR1 DFQATT, CDR2 SNEGSKA (reference sequence). The CDR3 runs to 17 residues. V lost 4 bases, J lost 0 bases, and 19 bases lay in between. CDR3 sequence: CSANSRGQLNSGNTIYF. In nucleotides, the CDR3 is TGCAGTGCTAATTCTCGAGGACAGTTAAACTCTGGAAACACCATATATTTT.

This clonotype was recorded a few times. This chain uses TRBV6-2 or TRBV6-3 with TRBJ2-2, with 7 bases matching TRBD1. This CDR3 spans 12 amino acids. In germline, CDR1 is MNHEY, CDR2 SVGEGT. Trimming cost V 6 bases and J 8 bases; bases outside gene matches: 3. Here the CDR3 DNA reads TGTGCCAGCAGCGACAGGGTGGGGGAGCTGTTTTTT. It yields the protein CASSDRVGELFF.

This clonotype occurred many times. The chain links TRBV27 to TRBJ2-4; tentative D call: TRBD1 (5 bases). The CDR3 totals 16 residues. Germline values: CDR1 MNHEY, CDR2 SMNVEV (reference sequence). V was cut by 4 bases and J by 5 bases, with 18 bases left in between. The CDR3, as DNA: TGTGCCAGCAGTTCATTCCTAAGTGGGGCACAAAACATTCAGTACTTC. Amino acid sequence: CASSSFLSGAQNIQYF.

The chain links TRBV6-5 to TRBJ2-2; TRBD1 matches 7 bases. The CDR3 length is 19 residues. CDR1 MNHEY and CDR2 SVGAGI come from the germline V gene. J gave up 3 bases and V 0 bases, and 13 bases lay outside the gene matches. The CDR3 region has the DNA TGTGCCAGCAGTTACTCGCGGAACAGGGGCGAAATTTACACCGGGGAGCTGTTTTTT. It is translated as CASSYSRNRGEIYTGELFF.

There are a few counts of this clonotype. V gene TRBV5-1 combines with J gene TRBJ1-4, with 7 bases identical to TRBD1. The junction had 8 bases not matched to a gene; V was cut back by 3 bases and J by 6 bases. Germline assignment: CDR1 SGHRS and CDR2 YFSETQ. The CDR3 has 15 residues. In DNA form, the CDR3 reads TGCGCCAGCAGCTGGTCCCCAGGGGGTGATGAAAAACTGTTTTTT. This gives the protein CASSWSPGGDEKLFF.

This clonotype has a handful of counts. The genes are TRBV6-1 and TRBJ1-5; TRBD1 aligns across 9 bases. Losses at the gene ends were 2 bases for V and 6 bases for J; bases not matched to a gene: 8. Germline values: CDR1 MNHNS, CDR2 SASEGT. The CDR3 sequence is 16 residues long. The CDR3 DNA sequence: TGTGCCAGCAGTGAATGGGACAGGGAAACCAGTCAGCCCCAGCATTTT. Translated, it gives CASSEWDRETSQPQHF.

The CDR3, as DNA: TGTGCCAGCAGTTACTCACAGGGCAGCAATCAGCCCCAGCATTTT. Its protein is CASSYSQGSNQPQHF. The chain carries TRBV6-5 and TRBJ1-5; maybe TRBD1 (6 bases). The CDR3 has 15 amino acids. CDR1 and CDR2 (germline): MNHEY, SVGAGI. V dropped 0 bases and J dropped 1 base, with 7 bases sitting between them.

The chain couples TRBV2 to TRBJ2-4, with 7 bases identical to TRBD1. With 6 bases clipped from V and 7 bases from J, the junction kept 9 bases outside the gene matches. Per germline, CDR1 SNHLY and CDR2 FYNNEI. CDR3 length equals 14 residues. The CDR3 DNA reads TGTGCCAGCAGCCCCCAGGGGGAGACTAACATTCAGTACTTC. This translates into CASSPQGETNIQYF.

In this sample, this clonotype turned up many times. V is TRBV28 and J is TRBJ1-2; 9 nucleotides match TRBD1. The germline gives CDR1 MDHEN, CDR2 SYDVKM. The CDR3 runs 14 residues. V trimming: 7 bases; J trimming: 5 bases; junction bases outside the gene matches: 8. The CDR3 here is CASNPTGTGYGYTF. The DNA of the CDR3 is TGTGCCAGCAACCCCACGGGGACAGGGTATGGCTACACCTTC.

This clonotype has only a few counts. The chain carries TRBV12-3 or TRBV12-4 and TRBJ2-2; 8 bases agree with TRBD2. This CDR3 region has 17 residues. Germline trimming cut 3 bases from V and 0 bases from J; bases unmatched to any gene: 6. CDR3 residues: CASSLVFGGANTGELFF. CDR3 DNA: TGTGCCAGCAGTTTGGTGTTCGGGGGGGCGAACACCGGGGAGCTGTTTTTT.

In this sample, this clonotype turned up many times. The rearrangement joins TRBV3-1 to TRBJ2-3; 7 bases agree with TRBD1. Trimming at V came to 4 bases and at J to 4 bases, leaving 8 bases not matched to a gene. The germline gives CDR1 LGHDT, CDR2 YNNKEL (reference sequence). The CDR3 is 15 amino acids. The CDR3 DNA sequence: TGTGCCAGCAGCCGCAACACAGGGGCCGCAGATACGCAGTATTTT. The encoded protein is CASSRNTGAADTQYF.

The V and J genes are TRBV20-1 and TRBJ1-5, with D tentatively TRBD1 (5 bases). The CDR3 loop spans 15 amino acids. Per germline, CDR1 DFQATT and CDR2 SNEGSKA (reference sequence). Trimming stripped 4 bases from V and 1 base from J, with 14 bases between. CDR3 coding DNA: TGCAGTGCTACGCCGGGGGGAGGAAGCAATCAGCCCCAGCATTTT. Amino acids: CSATPGGGSNQPQHF.

The chain has TRBV19 and TRBJ1-5; TRBD1 is a possible D gene (5 bases). Germline CDR1 reads LNHDA; CDR2 reads SQIVND (reference sequence). The CDR3 consists of 17 residues. Trimming stripped 7 bases from V and 2 bases from J, with 21 bases between. For the CDR3, the DNA is TGTGCCAGTAAAGAGGGGAGCGGGTCTCGTCGCAATCAGCCCCAGCATTTT. This translates into CASKEGSGSRRNQPQHF.

The rearrangement uses TRBV20-1 and TRBJ2-1; 7 nucleotides line up with TRBD2. Germline loops: CDR1 DFQATT, CDR2 SNEGSKA (reference sequence). V dropped 3 bases and J dropped 0; count of bases not matched to a gene: 8. CDR3 length: 16 residues. Here the CDR3 DNA reads TGCAGTGCTAGGGGGGGGGAGGGAGTCTCCTACAATGAGCAGTTCTTC. This translates into CSARGGEGVSYNEQFF.

This clonotype showed up just a few times. This chain joins TRBV3-1 and TRBJ2-1; D remains ambiguous. The V and J ends lost 0 bases and 12 bases respectively, with 12 bases between them. Germline CDR1 and CDR2: LGHDT and YNNKEL (reference sequence). CDR3 length: 13 amino acids. CDR3 residues: CASSQDRLSWQFF. The CDR3 DNA is TGTGCCAGCAGCCAAGATCGACTCAGCTGGCAGTTCTTC.

This clonotype came up a few times. This chain connects TRBV7-9 to TRBJ2-2; 10 bases fit TRBD1. Germline trimming cut 7 bases from V and 8 bases from J; bases unmatched to any gene: 13. Germline CDR1 reads SEHNR; CDR2 reads FQNEAQ (reference sequence). The CDR3 is 16 residues long. The CDR3 DNA reads as TGTGCCAGCATGCCCCCCGGGACAGGGGACCTAGGGGAGCTGTTTTTT. It yields the protein CASMPPGTGDLGELFF.

This clonotype was recorded at least ten times. CDR3: CASSPGPGNTEAFF. CDR3 nucleotides: TGTGCCAGCAGCCCAGGACCGGGCAACACTGAAGCTTTCTTT. The rearrangement joins TRBV7-3 to TRBJ1-1; D is unclear. Germline lookup yields CDR1 SGHTA and CDR2 FQGTGA. CDR3 length: 14 amino acids. V shed 5 bases and J shed 2 bases, with 12 bases lying between them.

This clonotype has a handful of counts. The V and J genes are TRBV6-2 or TRBV6-3 and TRBJ1-3, with D unresolved. The CDR3 length is 15 residues. The V gene lost 4 bases and the J gene lost 0 bases, with 10 bases spanning the gap. Germline loops: CDR1 MNHEY, CDR2 SVGEGT. In nucleotides, the CDR3 is TGTGCCAGCAGTTTCACACCCAGCTCTGGAAACACCATATATTTT. Protein product: CASSFTPSSGNTIYF.

This rearrangement joins TRBV27 to TRBJ1-6; D possibly corresponds to TRBD1 (5 bases). Per the germline V gene, CDR1 is MNHEY and CDR2 is SMNVEV (reference sequence). Trimming took off 6 bases at V and 6 bases at J, with 18 bases between the two ends. The CDR3 consists of 16 residues. The CDR3 here is CASSPREPIVNSPLHF. The CDR3 region has the DNA TGTGCCAGCAGCCCCAGGGAACCCATCGTTAATTCACCCCTCCACTTT.

This clonotype was counted ten times or more. The V gene is TRBV7-2, the J gene TRBJ1-6; 8 nucleotides agree with TRBD1. Germline V gene lookup returns CDR1 SGHTA and CDR2 FQGNSA. J lost 8 bases, V lost 0 bases, and 3 bases had no gene match. This CDR3 comprises 15 residues. Here the CDR3 reads CASSLATGADSPLHF. The DNA for the CDR3 is TGTGCCAGCAGCTTAGCGACAGGGGCGGATTCACCCCTCCACTTT.

The DNA for the CDR3 is TGCAGTGCTAGAGATGAGGGACAGGGCGGGGGAAACACCATATATTTT. This sequence encodes CSARDEGQGGGNTIYF. J is TRBJ1-3 and V is TRBV20-1; the match to TRBD1 covers 9 bases. CDR1 and CDR2 (germline): DFQATT, SNEGSKA (reference sequence). Trimming at V came to 0 bases and at J to 4 bases, leaving 7 bases not matched to a gene. The CDR3 consists of 16 residues.

At least ten counts were recorded for this clonotype. The chain uses TRBV7-8 and TRBJ2-6; 7 bases match TRBD2. Germline V lookup: CDR1 SGHVS, CDR2 FQNEAQ. The V and J ends lost 3 bases and 1 base, in that order; junction bases with no gene match: 9. CDR3 length: 18 amino acids. As DNA, the CDR3 is TGTGCCAGCAGCTTGGGCGGGGGTCCCAGATCTGGGGCCAACGTCCTGACTTTC. Protein product: CASSLGGGPRSGANVLTF.

This clonotype turned up a few times. The V and J genes are TRBV3-1 and TRBJ2-7, with D possibly TRBD2 on 6 matching bases. The CDR3 spans 14 residues. CDR1 and CDR2 from the germline V gene are LGHDT and YNNKEL (reference sequence). V dropped 5 bases and J dropped 1 base, with 12 bases sitting between them. The CDR3: CASSIAGTSYEQYF. CDR3 coding DNA: TGTGCCAGCAGCATTGCGGGGACTTCCTACGAGCAGTACTTC.

This clonotype was counted once. This sequence joins TRBV6-2 or TRBV6-3 and TRBJ1-6; TRBD1 agrees at 7 bases. The CDR3 length is 18 residues. With V trimmed by 0 bases and J by 10 bases, 15 bases remained unmatched. In germline, CDR1 is MNHEY, CDR2 SVGEGT. CDR3 region: CASSYSSRIRQGVSPLHF. Written as DNA, the CDR3 is TGTGCCAGCAGTTACTCTAGTCGTATACGACAGGGAGTCTCACCCCTCCACTTT.

The sample holds many counts of this clonotype. The chain is built from TRBV28 and TRBJ1-1; D perhaps matches TRBD1 (6 bases). V shed 5 bases and J shed 0 bases, with 16 bases lying between them. CDR1 and CDR2 (germline): MDHEN, SYDVKM. The CDR3 consists of 16 residues. The CDR3 loop is CASSPSRGRMNTEAFF. The CDR3 bases are TGTGCCAGCAGTCCATCCAGGGGTAGGATGAACACTGAAGCTTTCTTT.

This clonotype was found a few times. This chain links TRBV9 with TRBJ2-3; TRBD1 might be the D (5 bases). Per the germline V gene, CDR1 is SGDLS and CDR2 is YYNGEE. Trimming shortened V by 1 base and J by 6 bases, and 15 bases separated the two germline ends. The CDR3 totals 15 residues. The CDR3: CASSVSLQGVDTQYF. CDR3 bases: TGTGCCAGCAGCGTATCACTCCAAGGGGTTGATACGCAGTATTTT.

The sample holds a few counts of this clonotype. This chain uses TRBV7-3 with TRBJ2-3, with TRBD2 matching over 7 bases. V dropped 1 base and J dropped 1; count of bases not matched to a gene: 11. There are 18 residues in the CDR3. Per germline, CDR1 SGHTA and CDR2 FQGTGA. The CDR3 reads CASSLSGTKRGRTDTQYF. The CDR3 region has the DNA TGTGCCAGCAGCTTAAGTGGTACCAAGCGGGGACGCACAGATACGCAGTATTTT.

This clonotype turned up a few times. J is TRBJ1-2 and V is TRBV6-2 or TRBV6-3; D not resolved. Germline CDR1 and CDR2: MNHEY and SVGEGT. V was cut by 2 bases and J by 6 bases, with 7 bases left in between. The CDR3 has 12 amino acids. CDR3 region: CASSYVGHGYTF. CDR3 nucleotide sequence: TGTGCCAGCAGTTACGTCGGCCATGGCTACACCTTC.

The V call is TRBV27, the J call TRBJ1-1, with D possibly being TRBD1 (5 bases). The CDR3 spans 17 residues. Trimming removed 5 bases at V and 0 bases at J, with 19 bases between. The germline CDR1 and CDR2 sequences are MNHEY and SMNVEV (reference sequence). CDR3 protein: CASSRSPRGGVNTEAFF. CDR3 nucleotides: TGTGCCAGCAGTCGAAGTCCCCGCGGGGGGGTGAACACTGAAGCTTTCTTT.